This TCR beta chain was profiled in a study of T cells in Graves' hyperthyroidism and ophthalmopathy. Study outcomes and limitations: With a median lead of around 6.7 months before onset, the model predicted ophthalmopathy.

V gave up 4 bases and J gave up 4 bases, with 13 bases separating them. From germline, CDR1 is MGHRA and CDR2 YSYEKL. This CDR3 is 14 amino acids long. Duration under 3 months, a NOSPECS grade of at least 4, and a Clinical Activity Score of at least 3 characterized the ophthalmopathy patients. Clinicians diagnosed patients from clinical symptoms, serum thyroxine and TRAb, thyroid ultrasound and orbital computed tomography. The source of the PBMCs was 8 to 10 ml of fresh peripheral blood. This clonotype was seen at least ten times. The antigen is not known. Amplification of TCR beta CDR3 regions used RNA as the template. When the TCR CDR3 underwent first-round RT-PCR, the HTBI primer set was used. Each CDR3 protein is one row after TCRdb ran MiXCR on the multiplex PCR reads. The sample holds hundreds of thousands of distinct CDR3 sequences, approximately 25% seen once.

The specimen was blood. This sequence joins TRBV4-1 and TRBJ2-5; TRBD2 is a possible D gene (6 bases). The TCR originated in a woman aged 30 to 39 with Graves' ophthalmopathy. The CDR3 coding sequence is TGCGCCAGCAGCCGGGCCCTGGGGGGAGAGACCCAGTACTTC. Protein product: CASSRALGGETQYF.